One sample yielded the 18 T cell receptor beta chains listed below, sequenced in a study of regulatory T cells in long-lasting Graves disease (dated by TCRdb to about 2021). The intended sense of this specimen's time point label: persistent/refractory GD, antithyroid drugs over 5 years with positive TRAb. RNA was extracted from PBMCs in TRIzol for both TCR sequencing and RNA sequencing. The library was made by multiplex PCR. Sequencing was carried out with an Illumina HiSeq 4000. TCR beta libraries were built with iRepertoire HTBI primers and Arm-PCR amplification of CDR3 regions. TCRdb applied fastp at Q25 and MiXCR to the public reads, then kept only in-frame beta chains. Each entry merges the rows of one CDR3 protein and shows their most common DNA and genes. Present in this sample are over 300,000 distinct CDR3 sequences, around 20% of which were seen just once. The ten largest clonotypes hold approximately 31% of the sample.

The material was peripheral blood mononuclear cells (PBMCs), obtained when the disease was refractory, from a patient treated with antithyroid drugs. These TCRs come from a female donor with Graves disease.

The rearrangement joins TRBV19 to TRBJ2-3; D is undetermined. Trimming cost V 5 bases and J 2 bases, with 5 bases left between them. Germline values: CDR1 LNHDA, CDR2 SQIVND (reference sequence). The CDR3 spans 12 residues. The CDR3 DNA follows: TGTGCCAGTAGTGACACCACAGATACGCAGTATTTT. Its translation is CASSDTTDTQYF.

This clonotype came up many times. The V gene is TRBV12-3 or TRBV12-4, the J gene TRBJ1-4; perhaps TRBD1 as D (6 bases). This CDR3 spans 14 amino acids. Trimming removed 5 bases from V and 8 bases from J, with 15 bases in between. CDR3 sequence reads: CASSQQGLGEKLFF. For the CDR3, the DNA is TGTGCCAGCAGTCAACAGGGACTCGGAGAAAAACTGTTTTTT.

In this sample, this clonotype turned up many times. J is TRBJ1-1 and V is TRBV11-2; no clear D gene. Looked up from germline, CDR1 is SGHAT and CDR2 is FQNNGV. The CDR3 extends over 13 amino acids. Trimming pared 5 bases from V and 1 base from J, leaving 8 bases between. The CDR3 bases are TGTGCCAGCAGCGCCATCAAGAACACTGAAGCTTTCTTT. It is translated as CASSAIKNTEAFF.

The V call is TRBV18, the J call TRBJ1-2, with 9 bases identical to TRBD1. The CDR3 loop spans 15 amino acids. V gave up 5 bases and J gave up 5 bases; unmatched junction bases: 9. Germline CDR1 and CDR2: KGHSH and LQKENI. CDR3 bases: TGTGCCAGCTCATCTACAGGGGGCAACGGGTATGGCTACACCTTC. Translating it yields CASSSTGGNGYGYTF.

This clonotype has a count of ten or more. The chain joins TRBV11-2 to TRBJ2-7; TRBD1 matches 10 bases. The CDR3 consists of 15 residues. After removal of 3 bases from V and 2 bases from J, the junction contained 4 bases not matched to a gene. Germline CDR1 reads SGHAT; CDR2 reads FQNNGV. The DNA for the CDR3 is TGTGCCAGCAGCTTGACAGGGGGCGAGGCCTACGAGCAGTACTTC. Translation gives CASSLTGGEAYEQYF.

This rearrangement joins TRBV7-2 to TRBJ1-1, with D maybe TRBD1 (6 bases). CDR1 and CDR2 from the germline V gene are SGHTA and FQGNSA. This CDR3 has 15 amino acids. Trimming pared 5 bases from V and 4 bases from J, leaving 17 bases between. The CDR3 here is CASSHTRLRGTEAFF. CDR3 DNA sequence: TGTGCCAGCAGCCATACACGGCTCAGGGGCACTGAAGCTTTCTTT.

At least ten counts were recorded for this clonotype. The gene calls are TRBV2 and TRBJ2-7; D uncertain. Germline V lookup: CDR1 SNHLY, CDR2 FYNNEI. With 0 bases removed from V and 3 bases from J, the gap between germline ends came to 6 bases. The CDR3 loop spans 13 amino acids. The CDR3 DNA follows: TGTGCCAGCAGTGAAGCAGGGAACTACGAGCAGTACTTC. The encoded protein is CASSEAGNYEQYF.

This clonotype was counted a few times. V is TRBV7-2 and J is TRBJ1-3; D might be TRBD1 (6 bases). The V and J ends lost 3 bases and 2 bases respectively, with 11 bases between them. The CDR3 covers 15 residues. The germline CDR1 and CDR2 sequences are SGHTA and FQGNSA. The CDR3 nucleotides read TGTGCCAGCAGCTTCGTAGGGGGGGCTGGAAACACCATATATTTT. This encodes CASSFVGGAGNTIYF.

V usage is TRBV7-2 and J usage is TRBJ2-5; 11 bases map to TRBD1. Germline CDR1 SGHTA, CDR2 FQGNSA. With V trimmed by 1 base and J by 5 bases, 3 bases remained unmatched. This CDR3 spans 15 amino acids. CDR3 DNA: TGTGCCAGCAGCTTAGTGGACAGGGGGCGCGAGACCCAGTACTTC. Amino acids: CASSLVDRGRETQYF.

This clonotype was detected a few times. The chain has TRBV5-5 and TRBJ1-3; 9 nucleotides match TRBD1. In germline, CDR1 is SGHKS, CDR2 YYEKEE (reference sequence). The CDR3 is 15 amino acids. Germline trimming cut 3 bases from V and 4 bases from J; bases unmatched to any gene: 5. CDR3 sequence reads: CASSSGTGMGNTIYF. The DNA of the CDR3 is TGTGCCAGCAGCTCCGGGACAGGGATGGGAAACACCATATATTTT.

Ten or more counts support this clonotype. The chain carries TRBV13 and TRBJ1-2, with TRBD1 as a possible D gene (6 bases). Per the germline V gene, CDR1 is PRHDT and CDR2 is FYEKMQ (reference sequence). Between the trimmed V and J ends, which lost 5 bases and 2 bases, there was a span of 21 bases. CDR3 length: 17 residues. Here the CDR3 DNA reads TGTGCCAGCAGCCGCATCGGGAGGGGGACTACCAACTATGGCTACACCTTC. It translates to CASSRIGRGTTNYGYTF. The full variable domain, in which reference TRBV13 and TRBJ1-2 provide the parts outside the CDR3, is AAGVIQSPRHLIKEKRETATLKCYPIPRHDTVYWYQQGPGQDPQFLISFYEKMQSDKGSIPDRFSAQQFSDYHSELNMSSLELGDSALYFCASSRIGRGTTNYGYTFGSGTRLTVV.

The J gene is TRBJ1-2, the V gene TRBV7-9; D gene uncertain. Trimming took 5 bases from V and 8 from J, leaving 6 bases between them. CDR1 SEHNR and CDR2 FQNEAQ come from the germline V gene (reference sequence). CDR3 size: 10 residues. The CDR3 region has the DNA TGTGCCAGCAGCCCACTCGGCTACACCTTC. Translating gives CASSPLGYTF.

This clonotype was seen repeatedly, ten times or more. The chain is built from TRBV11-2 and TRBJ1-2; no reliable D call. In germline, CDR1 is SGHAT, CDR2 FQNNGV. Deletions cut 0 bases from V and 3 bases from J, with 11 bases between. This CDR3 is 15 amino acids long. CDR3 region: CASSLEGQVYYGYTF. CDR3 bases: TGTGCCAGCAGCTTAGAAGGGCAAGTTTACTATGGCTACACCTTC.

J is TRBJ1-3 and V is TRBV10-2; D possibly corresponds to TRBD1 (5 bases). The germline V gene has CDR1 WSHSY and CDR2 SAAADI. The CDR3 covers 14 residues. With 6 bases removed from V and 0 bases from J, the gap between germline ends came to 9 bases. The CDR3 protein is CASRGGGSGNTIYF. The CDR3 DNA sequence: TGCGCCAGCAGGGGGGGAGGCTCTGGAAACACCATATATTTT.

This clonotype was found many times. This chain connects TRBV7-8 to TRBJ2-1; 7 bases are shared with TRBD1. This CDR3 contains 13 residues. V lost 5 bases and J lost 6; bases outside the gene matches: 4. In germline, CDR1 is SGHVS, CDR2 FQNEAQ. The CDR3 DNA is TGTGCCAGCAGCGGCCGGGACAGCAATGAGCAGTTCTTC. Protein: CASSGRDSNEQFF.

The J gene is TRBJ1-1, the V gene TRBV27; D might be TRBD1 (5 bases). V was cut by 5 bases and J by 4 bases, with 17 bases left in between. CDR1 is MNHEY, CDR2 SMNVEV, per germline (reference sequence). This CDR3 region has 15 residues. The CDR3 here is CASSPLQEFFTEAFF. The CDR3 DNA follows: TGTGCCAGCAGTCCCCTACAGGAATTTTTCACTGAAGCTTTCTTT.

Note on this clonotype: This may be a read error: a much more frequent sequence differs by one nucleotide. V usage is TRBV11-2 and J usage is TRBJ2-2; D possibly corresponds to TRBD2 (5 bases). V dropped 1 base and J dropped 3 bases, with 15 bases sitting between them. This CDR3 region has 17 residues. Germline CDR1 and CDR2: SGHAT and FQNNGV. The CDR3 loop is CASSLGRGRTDTGELFF. In nucleotides, the CDR3 is TGTGCCAGCAGCTTAGGCCGAGGGCGGACGGACACCGGGGAGCTGTTTTTT.

The chain is built from TRBV5-6 and TRBJ2-3; D gene ambiguous. CDR1 and CDR2 from the germline V gene are SGHDT and YYEEEE. V dropped 2 bases and J dropped 0 bases, with 4 bases sitting between them. The CDR3 runs to 13 residues. The CDR3 coding sequence is TGTGCCAGCAGCTTTATGAGCACAGATACGCAGTATTTT. It specifies CASSFMSTDTQYF.